The text below deals with one T cell receptor beta chain. Repertoires were generated with immunoSEQ multiplex PCR, while TCRdb's copy carries only in-frame clones and drops some. This sample has fewer than 300,000 clones, with 65% to 85% found just once. This sample was taken from a study of cytotoxic CD8 clonotypes in ibrutinib-treated CLL. As for the study in general: Collecting the response samples happened after a median roughly 13 months of treatment, with a range of 6 to 36.

V dropped 5 bases and J dropped 9 bases, with 12 bases sitting between them. This CDR3 region has 12 residues. Germline CDR1 reads ENHRY; CDR2 reads SYGVKD. The origin of this receptor is a human donor with chronic lymphocytic leukemia. Sequencing was performed on PBMCs, taken at disease progression, from a patient treated with ibrutinib. V and J are TRBV10-3 and TRBJ2-3; maybe TRBD2 (6 bases). The CDR3 DNA follows: TGTGCCATCAGTAACCCGGGAGCAACGCAGTATTTT. Protein sequence: CAISNPGATQYF.